This T cell receptor (beta chain) was recovered during a study of identical twins. Study results and limitations: Twin-shared out-of-frame alpha sequences showed excess low generation probability. Partial confounding of zero-insertion analyses by invariant MAIT and iNKT cells was possible. Models underpredicted monozygotic twin sharing of out-of-frame TCR alpha.

The CDR3 runs 16 residues. V trimming: 4 bases; J trimming: 8 bases; junction bases outside the gene matches: 12. Germline loops: CDR1 SNHLY, CDR2 FYNNEI. This clonotype was picked up a small number of times. Its matching antigen is unknown. TCRdb independently ran MiXCR on the 5' RACE reads; one entry per CDR3 protein. The sample records under 250,000 distinct CDR3 sequences, 7.5% being singletons. The sample also formed part of further work on yellow fever vaccine responses in identical twins.

The sequence came from a woman aged 18-35 years in good health. The chain combines TRBV2 with TRBJ1-2; 11 nucleotides align to TRBD1. The sample was memory (CD45RO+) T cells sorted from blood. The CDR3 region has the DNA TGTGCCAGCAGTGTAGGGACAGGGGGGTTTAACTCGGGCTACACCTTC. Translated: CASSVGTGGFNSGYTF.